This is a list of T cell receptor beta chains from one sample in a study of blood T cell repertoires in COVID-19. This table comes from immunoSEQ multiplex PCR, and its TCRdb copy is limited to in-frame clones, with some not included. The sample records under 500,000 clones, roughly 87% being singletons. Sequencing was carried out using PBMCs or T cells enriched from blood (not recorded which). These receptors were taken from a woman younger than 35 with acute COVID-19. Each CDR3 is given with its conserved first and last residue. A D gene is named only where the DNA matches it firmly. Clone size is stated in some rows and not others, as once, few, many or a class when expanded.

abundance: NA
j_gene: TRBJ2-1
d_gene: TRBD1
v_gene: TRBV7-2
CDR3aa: CASSVGQTFPRNEQFF
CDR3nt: TGTGCCAGCAGCGTGGGACAGACCTTTCCCAGGAATGAGCAGTTCTTC

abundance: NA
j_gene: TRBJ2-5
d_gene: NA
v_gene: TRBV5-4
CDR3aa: CASSFGRGGETQYF
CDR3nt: TGTGCCAGCAGCTTTGGCCGGGGTGGAGAGACCCAGTACTTC

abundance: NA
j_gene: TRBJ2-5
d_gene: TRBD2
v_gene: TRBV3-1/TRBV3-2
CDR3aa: CASKASGRQETQYF
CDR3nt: TGTGCCAGCAAGGCTAGCGGGAGGCAAGAGACCCAGTACTTC

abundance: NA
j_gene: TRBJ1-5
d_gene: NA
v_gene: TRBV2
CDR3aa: CASSEPTGVIGNQPQHF
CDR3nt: TGTGCCAGCAGTGAACCGACAGGAGTGATCGGCAATCAGCCCCAGCATTTT

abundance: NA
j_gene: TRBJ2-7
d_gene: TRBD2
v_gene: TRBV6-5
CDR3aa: CASRRTSGNYEQYF
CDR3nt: TGTGCCAGCAGGAGGACTAGCGGAAACTACGAGCAGTACTTC

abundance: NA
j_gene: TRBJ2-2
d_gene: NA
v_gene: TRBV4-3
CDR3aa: CASIRTANTGELFF
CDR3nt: TGCGCCAGCATAAGGACAGCGAACACCGGGGAGCTGTTTTTT

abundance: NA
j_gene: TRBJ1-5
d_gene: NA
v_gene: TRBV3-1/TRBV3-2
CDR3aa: CASSQYISNQPQHF
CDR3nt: TGTGCCAGCAGCCAATACATATCGAATCAGCCCCAGCATTTT

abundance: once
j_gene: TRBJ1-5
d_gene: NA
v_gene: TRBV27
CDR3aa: CASSRKGYQPQHF
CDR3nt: TGTGCCAGCAGTAGAAAGGGGTATCAGCCCCAGCATTTT

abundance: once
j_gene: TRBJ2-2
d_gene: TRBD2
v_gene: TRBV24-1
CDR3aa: CATSETSGYTGELFF
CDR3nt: TGTGCCACCAGTGAAACTAGCGGGTACACCGGGGAGCTGTTTTTT

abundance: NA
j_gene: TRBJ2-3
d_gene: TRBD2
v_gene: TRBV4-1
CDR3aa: CASSRVLAGGQGLTDTQYF
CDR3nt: TGCGCCAGCAGCCGTGTACTAGCGGGGGGGCAAGGGCTCACAGATACGCAGTATTTT

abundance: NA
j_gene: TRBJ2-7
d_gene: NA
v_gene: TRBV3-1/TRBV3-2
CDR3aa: CASSQVFTYEQYF
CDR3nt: TGTGCCAGCAGCCAAGTTTTTACCTACGAGCAGTACTTC

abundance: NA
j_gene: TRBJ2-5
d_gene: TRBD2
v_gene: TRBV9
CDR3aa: CASSVRSGVGETQYF
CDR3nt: TGTGCCAGCAGCGTCCGTAGCGGGGTGGGAGAGACCCAGTACTTC

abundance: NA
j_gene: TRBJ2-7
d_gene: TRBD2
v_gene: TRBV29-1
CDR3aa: CSVGGLAGTYEQYF
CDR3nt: TGCAGCGTTGGAGGACTAGCGGGAACCTACGAGCAGTACTTC

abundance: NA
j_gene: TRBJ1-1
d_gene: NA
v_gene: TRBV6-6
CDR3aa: CASSYSIDSEAFF
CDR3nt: TGTGCCAGCAGTTACTCGATTGACAGTGAAGCTTTCTTT

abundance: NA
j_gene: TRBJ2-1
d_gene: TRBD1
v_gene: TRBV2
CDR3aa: CAGPDRRNNEQFF
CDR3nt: TGTGCCGGCCCGGACAGGAGGAACAATGAGCAGTTCTTC

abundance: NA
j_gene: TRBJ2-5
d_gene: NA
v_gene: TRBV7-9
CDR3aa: CASSLELTRETQYF
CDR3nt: TGTGCCAGCAGCTTAGAATTGACACGAGAGACCCAGTACTTC

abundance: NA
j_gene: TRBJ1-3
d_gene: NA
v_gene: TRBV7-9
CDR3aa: CASSLQQGPSSGNTIYF
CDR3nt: TGTGCCAGCAGCTTACAACAGGGCCCGAGCTCTGGAAACACCATATATTTT

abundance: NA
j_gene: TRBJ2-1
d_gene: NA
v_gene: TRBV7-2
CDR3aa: CASSKGGGVYNEQFF
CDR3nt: TGTGCCAGCAGCAAGGGTGGCGGGGTATACAATGAGCAGTTCTTC

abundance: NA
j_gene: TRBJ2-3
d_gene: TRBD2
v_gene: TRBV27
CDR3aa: CASSFLSGGALDTQYF
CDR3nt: TGTGCCAGCAGTTTTTTGAGCGGGGGGGCCCTAGATACGCAGTATTTT